The clone carrying this TCR beta chain came up a few times. This entry comes from a study of tumor-infiltrating lymphocytes in localized non-small cell lung cancer. Sequencing used immunoSEQ multiplex PCR; TCRdb keeps in-frame clones, though not all of them. The sample lists 20,000 to 25,000 clones, roughly three quarters occurring once. The CDR3 loop spans 14 amino acids. Germline CDR1 and CDR2: ENHRY and SYGVKD. With 6 bases clipped from V and 4 bases from J, the junction kept 4 bases outside the gene matches. This receptor was obtained from a human donor with non-small cell lung cancer. Material: lung tumor tissue. This chain uses TRBV10-3 with TRBJ2-1, with 9 positions matching TRBD2. The CDR3: CAIRPSGNYNEQFF. The CDR3 DNA reads TGTGCCATCAGACCTAGCGGGAATTACAATGAGCAGTTCTTC.